These T cell receptor beta chains were read from a single sample in a study of blood T cell repertoires in COVID-19. Sequencing was performed with immunoSEQ multiplex PCR; in TCRdb, only in-frame clones are kept and a portion is missing. This repertoire shows about 160,000 clones, approximately 81% found once; its top ten account for around 5%. Source material: peripheral blood. These receptors were collected from a woman aged 45-65 years with COVID-19, enrolled during active disease. Each CDR3 is given with its conserved first and last residue. The order of the fields is D gene, clone size, V gene, J gene, CDR3 protein, CDR3 DNA. A D gene is named only where the DNA matches it firmly. The listing skips clone size in some rows; elsewhere it reads once, few, many or a size class.

TRBD2	-	TRBV18	TRBJ2-7	CASVLAAGYEQYF	TGTGCCAGCGTACTAGCGGCCGGCTACGAGCAGTACTTC
-	-	TRBV4-1	TRBJ1-3	CASSHSSLSLSGNTIYF	TGCGCCAGCAGCCATAGTTCCCTAAGTCTCTCTGGAAACACCATATATTTT
TRBD2	few	TRBV4-2	TRBJ2-2	CASSTGGDTGELFF	TGTGCCAGCAGCACGGGGGGGGACACCGGGGAGCTGTTTTTT
-	-	TRBV6-5	TRBJ1-2	CASSYSIGAYGYTF	TGTGCCAGCAGTTACTCGATAGGGGCCTATGGCTACACCTTC
TRBD2	-	TRBV3-1/TRBV3-2	TRBJ2-7	CASSQVSGGYEQYF	TGTGCCAGCAGCCAAGTCAGCGGGGGCTACGAGCAGTACTTC
-	-	TRBV3-1/TRBV3-2	TRBJ1-3	CASSTGSYGNTIYF	TGTGCCAGCAGCACCGGGAGCTATGGAAACACCATATATTTT
-	-	TRBV24-1	TRBJ1-2	CATSSGLNYGYTF	TGTGCCACCAGCTCCGGTCTGAACTATGGCTACACCTTC
TRBD1	-	TRBV5-1	TRBJ1-5	CASPEDRDNQPQHF	TGCGCCAGCCCAGAGGACAGGGACAATCAGCCCCAGCATTTT
TRBD1	-	TRBV10-3	TRBJ2-7	CAISGTGAYEQYF	TGTGCCATCAGTGGGACAGGGGCCTACGAGCAGTACTTC
TRBD1	-	TRBV4-1	TRBJ2-4	CASSQVSPDREDIQYF	TGCGCCAGCAGCCAAGTCTCCCCCGACAGGGAAGACATTCAGTACTTC
TRBD2	-	TRBV7-9	TRBJ2-1	CASTPPLGSGLRNEQFF	TGTGCCAGCACTCCTCCCCTGGGTAGCGGGCTTCGTAATGAGCAGTTCTTC
-	-	TRBV9	TRBJ2-2	CASSVADFKTGELFF	TGTGCCAGCAGCGTAGCGGACTTTAAGACCGGGGAGCTGTTTTTT
-	-	TRBV6-6	TRBJ1-2	CASSYFPDGYTF	TGTGCCAGCAGTTACTTTCCGGATGGCTACACCTTC
TRBD2	-	TRBV7-3	TRBJ2-2	CASSLGPSGGRGTGELFF	TGTGCCAGCAGCTTAGGTCCTAGCGGGGGGCGTGGCACCGGGGAGCTGTTTTTT
-	-	TRBV7-3	TRBJ2-1	CASSLTSRGESTNEQFF	TGTGCCAGCAGCTTAACGTCTAGGGGCGAGTCGACGAATGAGCAGTTCTTC
TRBD1	-	TRBV9	TRBJ2-7	CASSHDGTGGYEQYF	TGTGCCAGCAGCCATGACGGGACAGGGGGTTACGAGCAGTACTTC
TRBD1	-	TRBV6-6	TRBJ1-5	CASSLTDRGQQPQHF	TGTGCCAGCAGTCTGACAGACAGGGGACAACAGCCCCAGCATTTT
TRBD1	-	TRBV7-3	TRBJ2-5	CASSSPGGETQYF	TGTGCCAGCAGCTCTCCAGGGGGAGAGACCCAGTACTTC
-	-	TRBV30	TRBJ1-3	CAWSVWRGATPGNTIYF	TGTGCCTGGAGTGTATGGCGGGGGGCGACTCCTGGAAACACCATATATTTT
-	few	TRBV2	TRBJ2-2	CASKERSNTGELFF	TGTGCCAGCAAGGAGCGGTCGAACACCGGGGAGCTGTTTTTT
-	-	TRBV14	TRBJ1-2	CASSQGAGGGYTF	TGTGCCAGCAGCCAGGGGGCTGGGGGTGGCTACACCTTC
-	-	TRBV2	TRBJ1-5	CASSEMVGGQPQHF	TGTGCCAGCAGTGAAATGGTAGGGGGACAGCCCCAGCATTTT